Here is one T cell receptor beta chain with its context. Its antigen is currently not known. Qualities for individual bases were not recorded, and no much larger clone is one base off. CDR1 SGHRS and CDR2 YFSETQ are derived from the germline V gene. Taken from cysteine to phenylalanine, the CDR3 has 13 residues. Kept here is only the CDR3 DNA, which spans 39 bases and is read in frame from base 1. Relative to germline, V is missing 7 bases and J is missing 3 bases, with 3 bases of the junction outside any gene match. The sample's time point label, decoded: week 5, during vaccination. A 20-mer mutant IDH1 peptide at 300 micrograms in Montanide made up each vaccine dose, which was injected subcutaneously together with topical imiquimod. Newly diagnosed WHO grade 3 or 4 IDH1-mutant astrocytomas showing loss of nuclear ATRX were present in the donors. The samples were drawn from NOA16, a multicentre, single-arm, open-label phase I trial in Germany that tested a mutant IDH1 peptide vaccine in humans for the first time. Genomic DNA for TCRB sequencing was extracted from EDTA blood using the DNeasy Blood and Tissue Kit.

This sample is part of a study of a mutant IDH1 vaccine in newly diagnosed glioma (TCRdb year 2021). Broadly, across the study: Eight vaccinations were administered to patients in weeks 1, 3, 5, 7, 11, 15, 19 and 23, corresponding to visits V03 through V10. Peripheral blood was collected at six visits: V03 (baseline), V05, V07, V10, V12 and V13. For exploratory analyses, longitudinal TCRB deep sequencing was carried out in about two dozen treated patients wherever samples were available. Of the 32 patients who were treated, approximately 62% were male and 37.5% were female, and the mean age was around 40 years. Vaccination began 4-6 weeks after radiotherapy alone, or alongside temozolomide cycles in the chemotherapy-containing groups. Before enrollment, patients had received standard therapy of radiotherapy alone, temozolomide alone, or radiochemotherapy with temozolomide; most received the combination. The paper as a whole reports these results and caveats: Availability determined which PBMC samples were chosen for TCRB deep sequencing. Pseudoprogression seemed to be unrelated to changes in the top peripheral T cell clonotypes found by TCRB sequencing. Vaccine-induced immune responses across multiple MHC alleles were detected in approximately 94% of patients. The authors stated that sample limitations prevented analyses of patient blood samples from being reproduced.

To prepare the library, the immunoSEQ multiplex PCR assay was applied. Rearranged TCR beta chain sequences were amplified with the hsTCRB Kit following the manufacturer's protocol. TCRB libraries were sequenced on an Illumina MiSeq. Processing in the source paper ran as follows. The proprietary platform of the kit vendor was used for demultiplexing, trimming and gene mapping. TCRdb retrieved this table from immuneACCESS and kept in-frame rearrangements only. Not all clones are present; in checked studies, unresolved V genes account for under half, and no reason is known for the remainder. V, J and clone size derive from that table, while D and trimming were established from the DNA sequence. For this sample the table gives over 45,000 clones, of which around four fifths were detected only once. About 7.7% of the sample is held by the ten biggest clonotypes.

The specimen was PBMCs, collected from a glioma patient whose treatment included an IDH1 peptide vaccine. The chain uses TRBV5-1 and TRBJ1-4; the central 7 bases match TRBD1. The clonotype comes from a woman between 45 and 60 years old with glioma. The sequence in DNA is TGCGCCAGCGGCACAGGGGCTAATGAAAAACTGTTTTTT. Its protein product is CASGTGANEKLFF.